Shown below are 23 T cell receptor beta chains from a single sample sequenced in a study of OX40 agonist ivuxolimab in advanced cancers. Preparation of the library involved the immunoSEQ multiplex PCR assay. Held by TCRdb, this immuneACCESS table contains in-frame sequences only and omits some clones. Under half of the omission traces to an unresolved V gene where checked; the cause of the rest is unknown. Counted in this sample were about 82,000 clones; around 86% of them appeared once. Less than 2% of the sample comes from the top ten. The sequences come from CD4+ or CD8+ T cells sorted from blood, collected in a trial of the OX40 agonist ivuxolimab. The receptors here all came from an adult with an advanced solid tumor such as melanoma, head and neck, liver or kidney cancer.

The table lists this clone with a few counts. This chain links TRBV4-1 with TRBJ1-5; D is ambiguous. The germline V gene encodes CDR1 MGHRA and CDR2 YSYEKL. V was trimmed by 1 base and J by 6 bases, leaving 7 bases between them. The CDR3 extends over 13 amino acids. CDR3 sequence reads: CASSQGGGQPQHF. CDR3 sequence (DNA): TGCGCCAGCAGCCAAGGGGGAGGTCAGCCCCAGCATTTT.

The chain is built from TRBV6-5 and TRBJ1-6, with D possibly TRBD1 on 5 matching bases. The CDR3 is 12 residues long. With 2 bases removed from V and 9 bases from J, the gap between germline ends came to 5 bases. Germline V gene data show CDR1 as MNHEY and CDR2 as SVGAGI. The CDR3 region has the DNA TGTGCCAGCAGTTACAGGGGTTCACCCCTCCACTTT. Amino acids: CASSYRGSPLHF.

This chain connects TRBV7-8 to TRBJ2-1, with 8 bases that match TRBD2. Per germline, CDR1 SGHVS and CDR2 FQNEAQ. CDR3 length: 17 residues. The V gene end was trimmed by 4 bases and the J gene end by 4 bases; junction bases not matched to a gene: 12. The CDR3 sequence is CASSSPKPGLGYNEQFF. CDR3 nucleotide sequence: TGTGCCAGCAGCTCCCCCAAACCGGGACTAGGATACAATGAGCAGTTCTTC.

This chain joins TRBV27 and TRBJ2-2; possibly TRBD1 or TRBD2 for D (6 bases each). The germline V gene has CDR1 MNHEY and CDR2 SMNVEV (reference sequence). There are 16 residues in the CDR3. V lost 2 bases, J lost 4 bases, and 14 bases lay in between. The DNA for the CDR3 is TGTGCCAGCAGTTTAGGTTGGGGGGCGAGCACCGGGGAGCTGTTTTTT. This translates into CASSLGWGASTGELFF.

V gene TRBV6-5 combines with J gene TRBJ1-4; 7 bases fit TRBD1. The junction had 1 base not matched to a gene; V was cut back by 2 bases and J by 7 bases. This CDR3 is built from 13 residues. Germline V gene sequence: CDR1 MNHEY, CDR2 SVGAGI. The chain's CDR3 is CASSYRTGEKLFF. Written as DNA, the CDR3 is TGTGCCAGCAGTTACCGGACAGGTGAAAAACTGTTTTTT.

This chain links TRBV7-8 with TRBJ2-7; 8 bases map to TRBD2. Germline V gene lookup returns CDR1 SGHVS and CDR2 FQNEAQ. The junction had 20 bases not matched to a gene; V was cut back by 7 bases and J by 0 bases. The CDR3 runs to 19 residues. This chain's CDR3 is CASNVGTLSQGLASYEQYF. The CDR3 DNA sequence: TGTGCCAGCAATGTGGGGACCCTAAGCCAAGGACTAGCCTCCTACGAGCAGTACTTC.

The chain links TRBV5-4 to TRBJ2-5; D assignment may be TRBD1 or TRBD2 (5 bases each). V lost 3 bases to trimming and J lost 0 bases, with 6 bases between them. CDR1 is SGHNT, CDR2 YYREEE, per germline (reference sequence). The CDR3 is 13 residues long. The CDR3 DNA is TGTGCCAGCAGCTGGGGGAACCAAGAGACCCAGTACTTC. It encodes CASSWGNQETQYF.

Concerning this clone itself: No conserved phenylalanine or tryptophan is present at the end of the CDR3, so a read error is the likely explanation. The chain joins TRBV5-1 to TRBJ2-7, with D unclear. The CDR3 covers 14 residues. Deletions cut 0 bases from V and 5 bases from J, with 12 bases between. Germline V gives CDR1 SGHRS, CDR2 YFSETQ. CDR3 in DNA: TGCGCCAGCAGCTTGGGGGGTGTGGTCCACGAGCAGTACTCC. Encoded protein: CASSLGGVVHEQYS.

The chain is built from TRBV7-9 and TRBJ2-1; D is undetermined. Germline V lookup: CDR1 SEHNR, CDR2 FQNEAQ (reference sequence). The CDR3 consists of 12 residues. V lost 1 base, J lost 9 bases, and 7 bases lay in between. CDR3 coding DNA: TGTGCCAGCAGCTTAGTAGCATTTGAGCAGTTCTTC. This gives the protein CASSLVAFEQFF.

As regards this clone: Other nucleotide sequences from this sample produce the same CDR3. V is TRBV5-1 and J is TRBJ2-7; D is uncertain. The ends were cut back, 2 bases at V and 2 bases at J, with 5 bases in the middle. Germline V gene lookup returns CDR1 SGHRS and CDR2 YFSETQ. This CDR3 spans 12 amino acids. CDR3 residues: CASSLSAYEQYF. The CDR3 region has the DNA TGCGCCAGCAGCTTAAGCGCCTACGAGCAGTACTTC.

A single count supports this clone. The V and J genes are TRBV6-5 and TRBJ2-1; 13 nucleotides align to TRBD2. In germline, CDR1 is MNHEY, CDR2 SVGAGI. V was pared by 5 bases and J by 9 bases, with 7 bases of the junction left unmatched. There are 15 residues in the CDR3. The DNA of the CDR3 is TGTGCCAGCAGTCCCGGACTAGCGGGAGCCGGTGAGCAGTTCTTC. It yields the protein CASSPGLAGAGEQFF.

Written as DNA, the CDR3 is TGTGCCAGCAGTTTAAATGTTATAGCCTACGAGCAGTACTTC. Amino acid sequence: CASSLNVIAYEQYF. The V gene is TRBV28, the J gene TRBJ2-7; D is ambiguous. Germline-derived CDR1 and CDR2 are MDHEN and SYDVKM. The V end was cut by 2 bases, the J end by 2 bases, with 10 bases between. The CDR3 length is 14 residues.

The chain employs TRBV30 and TRBJ2-3; D is ambiguous. The germline CDR1 and CDR2 sequences are GTSNPN and SVGIG (reference sequence). V was cut by 0 bases and J by 6 bases, with 4 bases left in between. This CDR3 comprises 11 residues. This chain's CDR3 is CAWSVSDTQYF. CDR3 coding DNA: TGTGCCTGGAGTGTAAGCGATACGCAGTATTTT.

V gene TRBV7-9 combines with J gene TRBJ1-1, with D possibly TRBD1 on 5 matching bases. V lost 5 bases to trimming and J lost 4 bases, with 11 bases between them. Germline V gives CDR1 SEHNR, CDR2 FQNEAQ (reference sequence). The CDR3 runs 13 residues. CDR3 residues: CASSQGGATEAFF. In DNA, the CDR3 is TGTGCCAGCAGCCAAGGAGGGGCCACTGAAGCTTTCTTT.

V usage is TRBV5-4 and J usage is TRBJ2-3; 8 nucleotides align to TRBD2. Trimming removed 3 bases from V and 1 base from J; junction bases left unmatched: 4. This CDR3 has 15 amino acids. CDR1 is SGHNT and CDR2 is YYREEE in the germline V gene (reference sequence). CDR3 sequence (DNA): TGTGCCAGCAGCTCAGCGACTAGCGGCACAGATACGCAGTATTTT. It encodes CASSSATSGTDTQYF.

The chain joins TRBV5-4 to TRBJ1-6, with TRBD1 matching 9 bases. The ends lost 3 bases at V and 9 bases at J; junction bases unmatched: 10. The germline V gene has CDR1 SGHNT and CDR2 YYREEE (reference sequence). This CDR3 comprises 16 residues. CDR3 sequence reads: CASSSGSGQGISPLHF. The CDR3 nucleotides are TGTGCCAGCAGCTCCGGTTCCGGACAGGGGATTTCACCCCTCCACTTT.

J is TRBJ1-1 and V is TRBV28; 8 nucleotides agree with TRBD1. This CDR3 spans 13 amino acids. Per the germline V gene, CDR1 is MDHEN and CDR2 is SYDVKM. V shed 4 bases, J shed 11 bases, and the junction held 9 bases outside the gene matches. CDR3 sequence reads: CASSSGQGGPAFF. The DNA of the CDR3 is TGTGCCAGCAGTTCCGGACAGGGTGGACCGGCTTTCTTT.

The genes are TRBV30 and TRBJ2-7; D perhaps matches TRBD2 (5 bases). Germline V gene data show CDR1 as GTSNPN and CDR2 as SVGIG (reference sequence). Trimming pared 3 bases from V and 3 bases from J, leaving 6 bases between. The CDR3 loop spans 11 amino acids. CDR3 sequence (DNA): TGTGCCTGGAGCGGGAACTACGAGCAGTACTTC. Amino acids: CAWSGNYEQYF.

The chain links TRBV27 to TRBJ2-7; maybe TRBD1 (7 bases). The CDR3 spans 15 residues. Germline CDR1 is MNHEY and CDR2 is SMNVEV (reference sequence). Trimming took 3 bases from V and 4 from J, leaving 16 bases between them. The CDR3 DNA is TGTGCCAGCAGTTTGCGCACGACAGGGACTTACGAGCAGTACTTC. This encodes CASSLRTTGTYEQYF.

This clone appeared a few times. This chain uses TRBV10-2 with TRBJ2-7; the D gene is possibly TRBD2 (5 bases). The CDR3 has 15 amino acids. The V gene lost 0 bases and the J gene lost 3 bases, with 12 bases spanning the gap. The germline V gene has CDR1 WSHSY and CDR2 SAAADI. The CDR3 loop reads CASSESGSASYEQYF. The CDR3 region has the DNA TGCGCCAGCAGTGAGTCGGGTAGCGCTAGCTACGAGCAGTACTTC.

This sequence joins TRBV6-1 and TRBJ1-5, with TRBD1 matching 8 bases. The length of the CDR3 is 15 residues. The germline V gene has CDR1 MNHNS and CDR2 SASEGT. The V gene end was trimmed by 6 bases and the J gene end by 5 bases; junction bases not matched to a gene: 9. This CDR3 reads CASRDHGQGYQPQHF. In DNA form, the CDR3 reads TGTGCCAGCAGAGACCATGGACAGGGTTATCAGCCCCAGCATTTT.

The rearrangement joins TRBV28 to TRBJ2-3; D is unresolved. V was pared by 1 base and J by 0 bases, with 8 bases between. The CDR3 runs to 15 residues. CDR1 is MDHEN and CDR2 is SYDVKM in the germline V gene. The CDR3 protein is CASSLSGTSTDTQYF. CDR3 nucleotides: TGTGCCAGCAGTTTATCGGGCACCAGCACAGATACGCAGTATTTT.

The chain has TRBV28 and TRBJ2-2; the D gene is possibly TRBD2 (6 bases). The V gene lost 6 bases and the J gene lost 6 bases, with 14 bases spanning the gap. The CDR3 contains 14 residues. The germline V gene has CDR1 MDHEN and CDR2 SYDVKM. CDR3 loop: CASSRGGLAGELFF. As DNA, the CDR3 is TGTGCCAGCAGCCGTGGGGGGTTGGCCGGGGAGCTGTTTTTT.